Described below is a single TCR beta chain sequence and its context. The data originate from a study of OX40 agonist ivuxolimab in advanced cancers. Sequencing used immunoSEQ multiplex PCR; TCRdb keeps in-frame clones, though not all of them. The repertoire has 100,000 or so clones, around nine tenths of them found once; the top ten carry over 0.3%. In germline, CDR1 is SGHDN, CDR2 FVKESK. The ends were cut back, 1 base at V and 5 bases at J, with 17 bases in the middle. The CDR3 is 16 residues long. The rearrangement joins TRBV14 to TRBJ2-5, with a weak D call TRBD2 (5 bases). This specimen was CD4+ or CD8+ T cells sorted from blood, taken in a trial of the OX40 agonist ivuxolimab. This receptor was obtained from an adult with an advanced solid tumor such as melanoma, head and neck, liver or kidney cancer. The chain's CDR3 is CASSQVANTRGETQYF. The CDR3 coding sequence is TGTGCCAGCAGCCAAGTGGCAAACACACGCGGGGAGACCCAGTACTTC.